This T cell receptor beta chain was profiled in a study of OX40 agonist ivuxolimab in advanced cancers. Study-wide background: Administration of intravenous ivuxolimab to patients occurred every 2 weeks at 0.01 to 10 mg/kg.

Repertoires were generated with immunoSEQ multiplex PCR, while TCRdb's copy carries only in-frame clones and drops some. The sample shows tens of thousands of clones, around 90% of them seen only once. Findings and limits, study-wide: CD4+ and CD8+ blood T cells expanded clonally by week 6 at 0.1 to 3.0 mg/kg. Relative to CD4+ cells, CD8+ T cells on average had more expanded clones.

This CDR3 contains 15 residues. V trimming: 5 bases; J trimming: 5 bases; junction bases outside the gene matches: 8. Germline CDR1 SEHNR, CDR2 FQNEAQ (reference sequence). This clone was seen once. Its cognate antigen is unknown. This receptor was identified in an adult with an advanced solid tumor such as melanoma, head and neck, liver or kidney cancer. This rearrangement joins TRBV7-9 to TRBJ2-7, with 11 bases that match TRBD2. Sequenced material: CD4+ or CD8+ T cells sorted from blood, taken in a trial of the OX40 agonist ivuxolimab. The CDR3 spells CASSLTGLADHEQYF. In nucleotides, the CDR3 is TGTGCCAGCAGCCTCACGGGACTAGCGGACCACGAGCAGTACTTC.